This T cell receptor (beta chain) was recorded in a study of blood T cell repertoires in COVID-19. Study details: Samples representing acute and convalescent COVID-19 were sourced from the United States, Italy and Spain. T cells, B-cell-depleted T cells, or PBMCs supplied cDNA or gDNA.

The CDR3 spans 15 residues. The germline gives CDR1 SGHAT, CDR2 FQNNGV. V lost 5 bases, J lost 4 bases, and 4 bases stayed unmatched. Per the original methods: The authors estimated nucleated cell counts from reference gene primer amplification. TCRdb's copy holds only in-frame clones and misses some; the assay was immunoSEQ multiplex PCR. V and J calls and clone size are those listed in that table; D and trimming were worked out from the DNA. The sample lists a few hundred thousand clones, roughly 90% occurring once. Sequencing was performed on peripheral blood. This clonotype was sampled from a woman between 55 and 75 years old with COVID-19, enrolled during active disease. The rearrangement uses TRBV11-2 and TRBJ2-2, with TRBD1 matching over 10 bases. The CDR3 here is CASSPDRGITGELFF. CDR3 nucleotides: TGTGCCAGCAGCCCGGACAGGGGGATCACCGGGGAGCTGTTTTTT. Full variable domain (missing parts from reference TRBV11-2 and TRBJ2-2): EAGVAQSPRYKIIEKRQSVAFWCNPISGHATLYWYQQILGQGPKLLIQFQNNGVVDDSQLPKDRFSAERLKGVDSTLKIQPAKLEDSAVYLCASSPDRGITGELFFGEGSRLTVL.